This TCR beta chain was documented in a study of cytomegalovirus exposure and HLA in healthy donors. Study overall: About 80 million unique TCRs from HLA-typed donors were held in an early data release. Regarding the study as a whole: The listing of roughly 160 TCR beta chains classed them as cytomegalovirus-associated. In a later analysis, common viral pathogens appeared linked to several of the most significant clusters. An analysis done earlier found most TCR beta V segments productive about 87% or about 30% of the time.

The CDR3 has 18 residues. V lost 8 bases and J lost 4; bases outside the gene matches: 21. Primers for the PCR totalled 60 Vbeta and 13 Jbeta. The assay was immunoSEQ multiplex PCR, and TCRdb's table has in-frame clones only and misses some. The sample contains about 87,000 clones, approximately 79% of which appear only once. In regard to this clone: Its specificity is unknown.

The sequenced material came from PBMCs. This TCR derives from a woman in her thirties or forties in good health and CMV-seronegative. V usage is TRBV23-1 and J usage is TRBJ1-1; 8 bases line up with TRBD1. Being an ORF, TRBV23-1 has a function that is uncertain. The CDR3 region is CASRPRCQGAIRGTEAFF. The CDR3 region has the DNA TGCGCCAGCCGCCCAAGGTGTCAGGGGGCTATTCGGGGCACTGAAGCTTTCTTT.